Sequencing of this TCR beta chain was carried out in a study of blood T cell repertoires in COVID-19. As for the study in general: From the United States, Italy and Spain came samples of acute and convalescent COVID-19. PBMCs, B-cell-depleted T cells, or T cells provided the cDNA or gDNA that made up the material.

Recruitment covered under 25 US areas and drew participants whose ages spanned 18 to 89 years. Clinical histories supplied by participants themselves formed the basis of cohort assignment. The data were produced by immunoSEQ multiplex PCR, yet TCRdb's version contains in-frame clones alone and is incomplete. The table lists some 170,000 clones, less than 90% of them singletons, with 0.95% to 1.5% in the top ten. The sequence was collected from a human donor with acute COVID-19. The donor label of this sample is uncertain. Sequenced material: PBMCs or T cells enriched from blood (not recorded which).

The CDR3 bases are TGCGCCAGCAGCTTGGGGGGCCGTAATACGCAGTATTTT. It specifies CASSLGGRNTQYF. The chain uses TRBV5-1 and TRBJ2-3; D perhaps matches TRBD1 (5 bases). Trimming left V 0 bases short and J 7 bases short, with 9 bases between. The CDR3 loop spans 13 amino acids. CDR1 SGHRS and CDR2 YFSETQ come from the germline V gene. The whole variable domain, filled in from reference TRBV5-1 and TRBJ2-3, reads KAGVTQTPRYLIKTRGQQVTLSCSPISGHRSVSWYQQTPGQGLQFLFEYFSETQRNKGNFPGRFSGRQFSNSRSEMNVSTLELGDSALYLCASSLGGRNTQYFGPGTRLTVL.